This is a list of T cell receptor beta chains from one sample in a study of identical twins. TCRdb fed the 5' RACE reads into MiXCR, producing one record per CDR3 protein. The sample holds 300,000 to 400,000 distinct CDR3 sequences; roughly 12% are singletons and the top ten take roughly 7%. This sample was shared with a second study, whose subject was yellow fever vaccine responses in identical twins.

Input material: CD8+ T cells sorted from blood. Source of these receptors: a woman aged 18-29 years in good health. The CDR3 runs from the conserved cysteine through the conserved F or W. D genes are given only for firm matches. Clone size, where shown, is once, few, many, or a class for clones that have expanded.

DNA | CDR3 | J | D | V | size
TGTGCCAGCAGGGTACAGGGGGCGTGGGGTAGGGTGAACACTGAAGCTTTCTTT | CASRVQGAWGRVNTEAFF | TRBJ1-1 | TRBD1 | TRBV25-1 | .
TGTGCCACCAGCAGAGTGGGTCAAGAGACCCAGTACTTC | CATSRVGQETQYF | TRBJ2-5 | . | TRBV15 | few
TGTGCCAGCAGTGTCAGGTCTGGGGCCAACGTCCTGACTTTC | CASSVRSGANVLTF | TRBJ2-6 | . | TRBV6-4 | .
TGTGCCAGCAGCCCTCAGGGGGCAAACACCGGGGAGCTGTTTTTT | CASSPQGANTGELFF | TRBJ2-2 | TRBD1 | TRBV11-2 | many
TGTGCCACCAGTGAGACCCAGGGAGGAGGGCAGTTCTTC | CATSETQGGGQFF | TRBJ2-1 | . | TRBV24-1 | few
TGTGCCACCAGCGACAGGGAAGAGACCCAGTACTTC | CATSDREETQYF | TRBJ2-5 | TRBD1 | TRBV15 | many
TGTCCCAGCAGTGAACCTAGCGGGAGGGCCTTTGAGCAGTTCTTC | CPSSEPSGRAFEQFF | TRBJ2-1 | TRBD2 | TRBV6-1 | .
TGCGCCAGCAACTCGGCTGGGACAGGATACAATGAGCAGTTCTTC | CASNSAGTGYNEQFF | TRBJ2-1 | TRBD1 | TRBV5-1 | .
TGTGCCAGCAGCGCCCCCGGGGGGCTAGCGGGTTTTGGGGATGAGCAGTTCTTC | CASSAPGGLAGFGDEQFF | TRBJ2-1 | TRBD2 | TRBV9 | few
TGTGCCAGCAGCCAAGTTCCTCGAGACTACATGTACCAAGAGACCCAGTACTTC | CASSQVPRDYMYQETQYF | TRBJ2-5 | . | TRBV3-1 | few
TGTGCCAGCAGCTCGCCGGGACAGAAGGACACTGAAGCTTTCTTT | CASSSPGQKDTEAFF | TRBJ1-1 | TRBD1 | TRBV5-5 | few
TGTGCCAGCAGTCGTCGAAGCGGATTCTACAATGAGCAGTTCTTC | CASSRRSGFYNEQFF | TRBJ2-1 | . | TRBV7-9 | .
TGTGCCAGCAGTGATTTGGGACAGGAGGTCACAGATACGCAGTATTTT | CASSDLGQEVTDTQYF | TRBJ2-3 | TRBD1 | TRBV2 | few
TGTGCCACCGGAGCGACAGGTAATCAGCCCCAGCATTTT | CATGATGNQPQHF | TRBJ1-5 | . | TRBV10-3 | many
TGCGCCAGCAGCTTTCCTGGGGACACTGAAGCTTTCTTT | CASSFPGDTEAFF | TRBJ1-1 | . | TRBV5-1 | many
TGTGCCAGCAGTTTTTTTGGGCGAGATGAAAAACTGTTTTTT | CASSFFGRDEKLFF | TRBJ1-4 | . | TRBV12-3/TRBV12-4 | many
TGTGCCAGCAGCCCCGAGCTAGCGGGAGTTGAAAATGAGCAGTTCTTC | CASSPELAGVENEQFF | TRBJ2-1 | TRBD2 | TRBV7-8 | many
TGTGCCAGCAGTAACCCGGACCTCCTCGCACCCCTCCACTTT | CASSNPDLLAPLHF | TRBJ1-6 | . | TRBV6-2/TRBV6-3 | once
TGTGCCAGCATGGCGACTAGCGGATACAATGAGCAGTTCTTC | CASMATSGYNEQFF | TRBJ2-1 | TRBD2 | TRBV2 | .
TGCGCCAGCAGCCAAGAGGAGCGGGGGGGCCGTGATACGCAGTATTTT | CASSQEERGGRDTQYF | TRBJ2-3 | TRBD2 | TRBV4-1 | many
TGCGCCAGCAGCTTGGCGGTGGGAAAGGTGAAGAATGGCTACACCTTC | CASSLAVGKVKNGYTF | TRBJ1-2 | . | TRBV5-1 | few
TGTGCCAGCAGCGTTGGGACTTCGTACAATGAGCAGTTCTTC | CASSVGTSYNEQFF | TRBJ2-1 | . | TRBV9 | many
TGTGCCAGCAAGGGACTCCGAGACGAGCAGTACTTC | CASKGLRDEQYF | TRBJ2-7 | . | TRBV12-3/TRBV12-4 | few
TGCAGCGGGGTGGGGTCACGGACTGAAGCTTTCTTT | CSGVGSRTEAFF | TRBJ1-1 | . | TRBV29-1 | .
TGTGCCAGCAGTTCGTACCGGACTAGCGGGGCTACCGGGGAGCTGTTTTTT | CASSSYRTSGATGELFF | TRBJ2-2 | TRBD2 | TRBV28 | few
TGTGCCAGCAGTTTAGCATTAGAGACCCAGTACTTC | CASSLALETQYF | TRBJ2-5 | . | TRBV12-3/TRBV12-4 | few
TGTGCCAGCAGCCGAGCGGGGGGCCAAGAGACCCAGTACTTC | CASSRAGGQETQYF | TRBJ2-5 | TRBD2 | TRBV7-8 | few
TGTGCCAGCAGCCCGACTAGCGGGGGTAGTCTGGATACGCAGTATTTT | CASSPTSGGSLDTQYF | TRBJ2-3 | TRBD2 | TRBV13 | .
TGTGCCAGCAGCCCCTCGCCCAATGAAGCTTTCTTT | CASSPSPNEAFF | TRBJ1-1 | . | TRBV7-8 | .
TGTGCCACGGGAGGGGGCTTTAGCACAGATACGCAGTATTTT | CATGGGFSTDTQYF | TRBJ2-3 | . | TRBV25-1 | .
TGTGCCAGCAGCCCCGGGACTAGCGGGGATACGCAGTATTTT | CASSPGTSGDTQYF | TRBJ2-3 | TRBD2 | TRBV3-1 | many
TGTGCCAGCAGCGCCCAGGGGGCCGGGAACACTGAAGCTTTCTTT | CASSAQGAGNTEAFF | TRBJ1-1 | TRBD1 | TRBV7-9 | .
TGTGCCAGCAGAGCCGGGACTAGTTATGAGCAGTTCTTC | CASRAGTSYEQFF | TRBJ2-1 | TRBD2 | TRBV2 | .
TGTGCCAGCGGCCCCGTACCCTATAATTCACCCCTCCACTTT | CASGPVPYNSPLHF | TRBJ1-6 | . | TRBV27 | few
TGTGCCAGCAGCCAAGGTCTCCTTAGCGGGGGGTTACAAAACATTCAGTACTTC | CASSQGLLSGGLQNIQYF | TRBJ2-4 | TRBD2 | TRBV3-1 | .
TGTGCCAGCAGTTTATGGGGGATGGGCGGGGAGCTGTTTTTT | CASSLWGMGGELFF | TRBJ2-2 | . | TRBV27 | few
TGTGCCAGCAGCCCCCCCGGGACTAACTACGAGCAGTACTTC | CASSPPGTNYEQYF | TRBJ2-7 | TRBD2 | TRBV7-9 | many
TGTGCCAGCAGCGTACTTCCAGGCTATGGCTACACCTTC | CASSVLPGYGYTF | TRBJ1-2 | . | TRBV9 | few
TGTGCCAGCAGCTTAGCGTTGGGGAATGAGCAGTTCTTC | CASSLALGNEQFF | TRBJ2-1 | . | TRBV7-9 | few
TGTGCCAGCATGTGGCGGACGAACAATGAGCAGTTCTTC | CASMWRTNNEQFF | TRBJ2-1 | . | TRBV2 | few
TGTGCCAGTACCGAGACAAGAATGGATCAGCCCCAGCATTTT | CASTETRMDQPQHF | TRBJ1-5 | . | TRBV19 | few
TGTGCCAGCAGCCAAGTAGAACTAGGCCACAATGAGCAGTTCTTC | CASSQVELGHNEQFF | TRBJ2-1 | . | TRBV4-2 | many
TGTGCCAGCAGCTTATCCAGATTCACAGATACGCAGTATTTT | CASSLSRFTDTQYF | TRBJ2-3 | . | TRBV11-1 | many
TGTGCCAGCAGTGAAAGTCGGGCTAGCGGCAACAATGAGCAGTTCTTC | CASSESRASGNNEQFF | TRBJ2-1 | TRBD2 | TRBV2 | .
TGTGCCAGCCGTGAAGGGATTTACACCGGGGAGCTGTTTTTT | CASREGIYTGELFF | TRBJ2-2 | . | TRBV12-3/TRBV12-4 | few
TGTGCCAGCAGCTTCGGGGGTAGGGCAGATACGCAGTATTTT | CASSFGGRADTQYF | TRBJ2-3 | . | TRBV7-2 | few
TGTGCCAGCAGCACCGGGCGGGGAGATACGCAGTATTTT | CASSTGRGDTQYF | TRBJ2-3 | . | TRBV5-4 | .
TGCGCCAGCAGCCAAGCCCAAAATGAAAAACTGTTTTTT | CASSQAQNEKLFF | TRBJ1-4 | . | TRBV4-1 | .
TGTGCCAGCTACGATTCTGCTACTTCAAACACTGAAGCTTTCTTT | CASYDSATSNTEAFF | TRBJ1-1 | . | TRBV7-9 | few
TGTGCCAGCAGTTCCCATGGCGGGAGAGGAGAGGATGAGCAGTTCTTC | CASSSHGGRGEDEQFF | TRBJ2-1 | TRBD2 | TRBV12-3/TRBV12-4 | few